The T cell receptor beta chain described here comes from a study of post-analysis software for immune sequencing data. Background on the study: Both relapsing-remitting and secondary progressive multiple sclerosis featured among the disease courses, as did progressive-relapsing multiple sclerosis. Study outcomes and limitations: People with multiple sclerosis had a significantly lower normalized Chao1 diversity than controls did.

Remarks on this clonotype: What it recognizes is unknown.

cDNA libraries of TCR beta carried unique molecular identifiers. Input populations of 1 to 10 million T cells gave rise to around 480,000 cDNA molecules. TCRdb itself ran the PCR reads through MiXCR, one entry per CDR3 protein. This sample yields about 540,000 distinct CDR3 sequences, of which 34% are seen a single time; approximately 5.4% belongs to the top ten. The source material was blood. This TCR derives from a girl aged 2 to 17 with multiple sclerosis.

CDR3 sequence reads: CASSQVVLGGGETQYF. The CDR3 bases are TGTGCCAGCAGCCAAGTTGTCCTGGGGGGAGGAGAGACCCAGTACTTC. The chain employs TRBV3-1 and TRBJ2-5; TRBD2 is a possible D gene (6 bases). Between the trimmed V and J ends, which lost 1 base and 4 bases, there was a span of 16 bases. The CDR3 is 16 residues long. Germline V gene data show CDR1 as LGHDT and CDR2 as YNNKEL (reference sequence).